The sequence of this TCR beta chain was determined in a study of T cell changes during pregnancy in multiple sclerosis (dated by TCRdb to between 2018 and 2021). For context, the study as a whole: In women with multiple sclerosis, the researchers looked at how the T cell repertoire shifted as pregnancy progressed.

This clone was recorded once. Its antigen is currently not known. Within one base of it there is no much larger clone, and no base qualities were kept. Library method: the immunoSEQ multiplex PCR assay. TCRdb limited this immuneACCESS table to in-frame rearrangements with V and J called. A share of clones is missing; checked studies link under half to unresolved V genes, and the rest is unexplained. This sample comprises about 60,000 clones, more than 85% of them detected only once. The ten largest clonotypes hold 0.85% of the sample. Taken from the germline V gene, the CDR1 and CDR2 loops are MRHNA and SNTAGT. The CDR3 spans 14 residues, from the cysteine through the phenylalanine. Only the CDR3 part of the read is kept: 42 bases, read in frame from the first base. V has 5 bases trimmed and J has 6 bases trimmed; junction bases matching no gene number 5.

The chain employs TRBV6-4 and TRBJ2-3, and TRBD2 aligns with 10 junction nucleotides. This receptor was obtained from a female donor with multiple sclerosis, enrolled in a pregnancy study. The sample was peripheral blood, taken in the first trimester of pregnancy. CDR3 loop: CASSKSGGADTQYF. The nucleotide sequence is given as TGTGCCAGCAGTAAAAGCGGGGGGGCTGATACGCAGTATTTT.